The 8 T cell receptor beta chains below come from one sample, sequenced in a study of blood T cell repertoires in COVID-19 (dated by TCRdb to about 2020). The receptor library was made with the immunoSEQ multiplex PCR assay. TCRdb holds this immuneACCESS table with in-frame rearrangements only. Some clones are missing; in checked studies, unresolved V genes explain under half, and the rest has no known cause. The sample yields about 40,000 clones; about 85% were counted once. Together, the top ten hold approximately 19% of the sample. The sequenced sample consisted of peripheral blood. These receptors were obtained from a man aged 50 or older in a cohort sampled during active COVID-19.

Here the CDR3 reads CASSQTSGRVNEQFF. CDR3 nucleotide sequence: TGTGCCAGCAGTCAGACTAGCGGGAGGGTCAATGAGCAGTTCTTC. The gene calls are TRBV28 and TRBJ2-1, with TRBD2 matching 14 bases. The CDR3 has 15 amino acids. The germline gives CDR1 MDHEN, CDR2 SYDVKM. J gave up 6 bases and V 5 bases, and 3 bases lay outside the gene matches. The entire variable domain, with the rest obtained from reference TRBV28 and TRBJ2-1, is as follows: DVKVTQSSRYLVKRTGEKVFLECVQDMDHENMFWYRQDPGLGLRLIYFSYDVKMKEKGDIPEGYSVSREKKERFSLILESASTNQTSMYLCASSQTSGRVNEQFFGPGTRLTVL.

The chain links TRBV19 to TRBJ1-1; TRBD1 aligns across 7 bases. This CDR3 comprises 15 residues. V lost 2 bases, J lost 1 base, and 4 bases stayed unmatched. Germline V gene sequence: CDR1 LNHDA, CDR2 SQIVND (reference sequence). The CDR3 spells CASSITDRANTEAFF. CDR3 in DNA: TGTGCCAGTAGTATAACCGACAGGGCGAACACTGAAGCTTTCTTT.

J is TRBJ2-3 and V is TRBV9; tentative D call: TRBD1 (5 bases). This CDR3 has 15 residues. Germline CDR1 reads SGDLS; CDR2 reads YYNGEE. Between the trimmed V and J ends, which lost 3 bases and 2 bases, there was a span of 13 bases. The CDR3 loop reads CASSAQGSPTDTQYF. CDR3 sequence (DNA): TGTGCCAGCAGCGCCCAGGGTTCTCCCACAGATACGCAGTATTTT.

The gene calls are TRBV5-8 and TRBJ2-7; possible D gene TRBD1, 6 bases. Germline CDR1 SGHTS, CDR2 YDEGEE. Deletions cut 0 bases from V and 3 bases from J, with 16 bases between. The CDR3 length is 16 residues. In DNA, the CDR3 is TGTGCCAGCAGCTTGGGAGTGGGCACGACAGGCTACGAGCAGTACTTC. Translation gives CASSLGVGTTGYEQYF.

The chain carries TRBV2 and TRBJ2-6, with D possibly TRBD2 on 5 matching bases. Deletions cut 6 bases from V and 4 bases from J, with 13 bases between. The germline gives CDR1 SNHLY, CDR2 FYNNEI. There are 15 residues in the CDR3. Written as DNA, the CDR3 is TGTGCCAGCAGAATCGGGGTGTACGGGGCCAACGTCCTGACTTTC. Encoded protein: CASRIGVYGANVLTF.

The chain recombines TRBV21-1 with TRBJ2-7; the tabulated D call, TRBD2, remains unverified against the DNA. TRBV21-1 is a documented pseudogene. This CDR3 has 16 residues. CDR3 nucleotides: TGTGCCAGCAGCAAAGAACGGCTAGCGGGACCCTACGAGCAGTACGTC. This translates into CASSKERLAGPYEQYV.

This clone was seen once. The V call is TRBV11-3, the J call TRBJ2-2, with TRBD1 identical over 9 bases. The CDR3 covers 16 residues. The germline gives CDR1 SGHNT, CDR2 YENEEA. Trimming removed 5 bases from V and 1 base from J; junction bases left unmatched: 5. This chain's CDR3 is CASSPLDRGNTGELFF. The CDR3 bases are TGTGCCAGCAGCCCCTTGGACAGGGGGAACACCGGGGAGCTGTTTTTT.

DNA for the CDR3: TGTGCCAGCTCACCACGCGCGGGACAGGGTTTCAGCACAGATACGCAGTATTTT. Its translation is CASSPRAGQGFSTDTQYF. This chain uses TRBV18 with TRBJ2-3; 9 bases match TRBD1. CDR3 length equals 18 residues. Germline V CDR1 and CDR2: KGHSH, LQKENI. V lost 1 base, J lost 0 bases, and 8 bases stayed unmatched.